Shown below are 30 T cell receptor beta chains from a single sample sequenced in a study of T-cell reconstitution after alpha-beta-depleted transplantation in children. Researchers prepared the TCRbeta library using unique molecular identifiers, the study reports. MiXCR, applied by TCRdb to the PCR reads, yields one record per CDR3 protein. The data show some 87,000 distinct CDR3 sequences, less than 20% seen once. The input for sequencing was PBMCs, mostly from graft donor cells, taken 180 days after TCRalphabeta/CD19-depleted stem cell transplant. These receptors were taken from a male patient between 2 and 10 years old who had a stem cell transplant for acute lymphoblastic leukemia, so the T cells may come from the graft donor.

The chain is built from TRBV10-1 and TRBJ2-3, with 8 bases aligning to TRBD1. The ends lost 7 bases at V and 6 bases at J; junction bases unmatched: 9. The CDR3 loop spans 14 amino acids. The germline V gene has CDR1 WNHNN and CDR2 SYGVQD (reference sequence). The CDR3 sequence: CASNRGQGGDTQYF. The CDR3 nucleotides are TGCGCCAGCAACCGCGGACAGGGCGGGGATACGCAGTATTTT.

V is TRBV20-1 and J is TRBJ1-1; 8 bases are shared with TRBD1. V lost 0 bases, J lost 6 bases, and 3 bases stayed unmatched. Per germline, CDR1 DFQATT and CDR2 SNEGSKA (reference sequence). The CDR3 is made up of 13 amino acids. The CDR3 DNA sequence: TGCAGTGCTAGAGACTCACAGGGGGCTGAAGCTTTCTTT. Translating it yields CSARDSQGAEAFF.

The genes are TRBV6-1 and TRBJ2-5; D remains ambiguous. The germline gives CDR1 MNHNS, CDR2 SASEGT. CDR3 length equals 13 residues. V was cut by 3 bases and J by 5 bases, with 10 bases left in between. The CDR3 DNA sequence: TGTGCCAGCAGTGACTATATTATCGAGACCCAGTACTTC. Its translation: CASSDYIIETQYF.

This chain uses TRBV19 with TRBJ1-5; a possible D gene is TRBD1 (6 bases). The CDR3 extends over 15 amino acids. V lost 3 bases, J lost 3 bases, and 12 bases lay in between. Germline CDR1 LNHDA, CDR2 SQIVND (reference sequence). CDR3 bases: TGTGCCAGTAGTATGATCCGGGGGCACAATCAGCCCCAGCATTTT. This sequence encodes CASSMIRGHNQPQHF.

In its sample, this clonotype was seen many times. The V call is TRBV7-9, the J call TRBJ2-7; D remains unclear. The V end lost 3 bases, the J end lost 0 bases, and 6 bases lay between the germline ends. The CDR3 covers 13 residues. Germline CDR1 SEHNR, CDR2 FQNEAQ (reference sequence). The CDR3 spells CASSFHSSYEQYF. For the CDR3, the DNA is TGTGCCAGCAGCTTCCACAGCTCCTACGAGCAGTACTTC.

The chain has TRBV20-1 and TRBJ2-7; D could derive from TRBD1 or TRBD2 (5 bases each). There are 15 residues in the CDR3. Trimming cost V 2 bases and J 1 base, with 15 bases left between them. Per the germline V gene, CDR1 is DFQATT and CDR2 is SNEGSKA (reference sequence). CDR3 in amino acids: CSARSGYGASYEQYF. DNA for the CDR3: TGCAGTGCTAGATCTGGATACGGGGCGTCCTACGAGCAGTACTTC.

This rearrangement joins TRBV7-9 to TRBJ2-5; D uncertain. V dropped 5 bases and J dropped 2 bases, with 6 bases sitting between them. Germline loops: CDR1 SEHNR, CDR2 FQNEAQ (reference sequence). The CDR3 has 12 amino acids. DNA for the CDR3: TGTGCCAGCAGCGTCAAGCAAGAGACCCAGTACTTC. Encoded protein: CASSVKQETQYF.

This clonotype was counted between two and nine times. CDR3 nucleotide sequence: TGTGCCAGCAGCTCGCTCCTGGGGGAGTACAATGAGCAGTTCTTC. Protein: CASSSLLGEYNEQFF. The J gene is TRBJ2-1, the V gene TRBV7-2; D may correspond to TRBD1 or TRBD2 (5 bases each). Germline V gene lookup returns CDR1 SGHTA and CDR2 FQGNSA. V lost 4 bases and J lost 4, with 14 bases in between. The CDR3 runs 15 residues.

This clonotype came up a few times. The V gene is TRBV6-1, the J gene TRBJ1-6; D gene ambiguous. The CDR3 sequence is 13 residues long. The V and J ends lost 6 bases and 11 bases respectively, with 14 bases between them. CDR1 and CDR2 from the germline V gene are MNHNS and SASEGT. CDR3 bases: TGTGCCAGCAGAAACGACCCGGTGACACCCCTCCACTTT. It yields the protein CASRNDPVTPLHF.

This clonotype came up a few times. V and J are TRBV11-1 and TRBJ1-1; D unresolved. V dropped 5 bases and J dropped 1 base, with 14 bases sitting between them. Per the germline V gene, CDR1 is SGHAT and CDR2 is FQDESV (reference sequence). This CDR3 is 15 amino acids long. This CDR3 reads CASSLRNRENTEAFF. In nucleotides, the CDR3 is TGTGCCAGCAGCCTTAGGAACAGAGAGAACACTGAAGCTTTCTTT.

This chain links TRBV5-1 with TRBJ1-1; D not resolved. The CDR3 runs to 15 residues. Per the germline V gene, CDR1 is SGHRS and CDR2 is YFSETQ. Trimming took off 4 bases at V and 3 bases at J, with 16 bases between the two ends. Here the CDR3 reads CASSPDPGRDTEAFF. The CDR3 DNA follows: TGCGCCAGCAGCCCTGACCCCGGGCGGGACACTGAAGCTTTCTTT.

This clonotype was seen a handful of times. V is TRBV20-1 and J is TRBJ1-1; D call uncertain. Trimming took off 1 base at V and 4 bases at J, with 10 bases between the two ends. The CDR3 spans 13 residues. From germline, CDR1 is DFQATT and CDR2 SNEGSKA (reference sequence). In DNA form, the CDR3 reads TGCAGTGCTAGAGTGGTTTACCGCACTGAAGCTTTCTTT. It translates to CSARVVYRTEAFF.

This clonotype was counted a few times. V gene TRBV7-2 combines with J gene TRBJ2-5; 8 positions match TRBD1. The V gene's germline CDR1 is SGHTA and CDR2 FQGNSA. This CDR3 comprises 16 residues. With V trimmed by 0 bases and J by 5 bases, 8 bases remained unmatched. CDR3 DNA: TGTGCCAGCAGCTTAGCGCTTGGCAGGGGGCGGGAGACCCAGTACTTC. Amino acids: CASSLALGRGRETQYF.

The chain has TRBV12-3 or TRBV12-4 and TRBJ2-3; either TRBD1 or TRBD2 may supply D (7 bases each). V shed 3 bases and J shed 2 bases, with 15 bases lying between them. There are 16 residues in the CDR3. CDR3 loop: CASSFSREGATDTQYF. The CDR3 DNA sequence: TGTGCCAGCAGTTTTTCCAGGGAGGGGGCCACAGATACGCAGTATTTT.

This clonotype was observed at least ten times. The gene calls are TRBV14 and TRBJ1-3, with 7 bases lining up with TRBD1. V dropped 3 bases and J dropped 2; count of bases not matched to a gene: 4. CDR3 length: 15 amino acids. Germline values: CDR1 SGHDN, CDR2 FVKESK. The CDR3 sequence is CASSHRQGAGNTIYF. The CDR3, as DNA: TGTGCCAGCAGCCACCGACAGGGAGCTGGAAACACCATATATTTT.

The J gene is TRBJ1-5, the V gene TRBV20-1; D remains unclear. Trimming took 0 bases from V and 5 from J, leaving 11 bases between them. The CDR3 length is 14 residues. Germline V gene lookup returns CDR1 DFQATT and CDR2 SNEGSKA (reference sequence). This CDR3 is CSARDIGDYQPQHF. CDR3 in DNA: TGCAGTGCTAGAGATATTGGTGACTATCAGCCCCAGCATTTT.

J is TRBJ2-1 and V is TRBV20-1; D may be TRBD1 (5 bases). Germline loops: CDR1 DFQATT, CDR2 SNEGSKA (reference sequence). The length of the CDR3 is 14 residues. V lost 0 bases to trimming and J lost 9 bases, with 15 bases between them. In DNA form, the CDR3 reads TGCAGTGCTAGAGATTTGGCAGGGTTACCTGAGCAGTTCTTC. It translates to CSARDLAGLPEQFF.

This clonotype was seen a handful of times. Here the CDR3 reads CASSRPFQGGGSYEQYF. In nucleotides, the CDR3 is TGTGCCAGTTCCCGGCCCTTCCAAGGGGGCGGGTCCTACGAGCAGTACTTC. The gene calls are TRBV7-9 and TRBJ2-7; 7 nucleotides agree with TRBD1. J was trimmed by 1 base and V by 9 bases; bases with no gene match: 18. This CDR3 is 17 amino acids long. The V gene's germline CDR1 is SEHNR and CDR2 FQNEAQ (reference sequence).

V gene TRBV7-9 combines with J gene TRBJ2-4; possible D gene TRBD2, 6 bases. Deletions cut 5 bases from V and 8 bases from J, with 13 bases between. The CDR3 has 13 residues. CDR1 SEHNR and CDR2 FQNEAQ come from the germline V gene (reference sequence). CDR3 in DNA: TGTGCCAGCAGCCCGCGGGGCTCGGACATTCAGTACTTC. This gives the protein CASSPRGSDIQYF.

This clonotype was counted only a few times. This chain connects TRBV20-1 to TRBJ1-5, with D maybe TRBD1 (5 bases). This CDR3 contains 13 residues. Germline CDR1 reads DFQATT; CDR2 reads SNEGSKA (reference sequence). Trimming removed 0 bases at V and 11 bases at J, with 14 bases between. The CDR3 protein is CSARERGVTAQHF. In nucleotides, the CDR3 is TGCAGTGCTAGAGAGCGGGGGGTGACGGCCCAGCATTTT.

The chain is built from TRBV18 and TRBJ2-3, with D perhaps being TRBD1 or TRBD2 (5 bases each). This CDR3 has 15 residues. Germline V gene data show CDR1 as KGHSH and CDR2 as LQKENI. The V gene lost 0 bases and the J gene lost 3 bases, with 10 bases spanning the gap. The CDR3 DNA reads as TGTGCCAGCTCACCACCGTCGAGGGGTACAGATACGCAGTATTTT. It specifies CASSPPSRGTDTQYF.

This clonotype was seen a few times. The rearrangement uses TRBV24-1 and TRBJ1-5; 8 nucleotides align to TRBD1. Trimming took 3 bases from V and 3 from J; bases not matched to a gene: 9. CDR1 is KGHDR, CDR2 SFDVKD, per germline. This CDR3 is 17 amino acids long. The CDR3 here is CATSDGQGGDFNQPQHF. CDR3 in DNA: TGTGCCACCAGTGATGGACAGGGAGGTGATTTCAATCAGCCCCAGCATTTT.

This chain links TRBV5-1 with TRBJ2-7, with 8 bases identical to TRBD1. J gave up 1 base and V 5 bases, and 14 bases lay outside the gene matches. Per the germline V gene, CDR1 is SGHRS and CDR2 is YFSETQ. CDR3 size: 17 residues. DNA of the CDR3: TGCGCCAGCAGAGGGACAGGCCTGAGGGACTGGTCCTACGAGCAGTACTTC. Its translation: CASRGTGLRDWSYEQYF.

This chain joins TRBV12-3 or TRBV12-4 and TRBJ2-5, with D possibly TRBD2 on 5 matching bases. The CDR3 runs 14 residues. V lost 1 base to trimming and J lost 3 bases, with 9 bases between them. Here the CDR3 DNA reads TGTGCCAGCAGTTTAGATTCGGGGAAAGAGACCCAGTACTTC. It encodes CASSLDSGKETQYF.

This clonotype was seen a few times. The rearrangement links TRBV7-9 to TRBJ2-5, with TRBD2 matching over 9 bases. Germline CDR1 and CDR2: SEHNR and FQNEAQ (reference sequence). CDR3 length: 14 residues. Trimming removed 3 bases from V and 5 bases from J; junction bases left unmatched: 4. Here the CDR3 DNA reads TGTGCCAGCAGCTTGGGGACTAGCTTGGAGACCCAGTACTTC. This encodes CASSLGTSLETQYF.

The rearrangement joins TRBV12-3 or TRBV12-4 to TRBJ2-5; the D call may be TRBD1 or TRBD2 (5 bases each). CDR3 length equals 13 residues. Deletions cut 7 bases from V and 5 bases from J, with 14 bases between. CDR3 DNA: TGTGCCAGCAAGTATGGTTGGGACGAGACCCAGTACTTC. This gives the protein CASKYGWDETQYF.

The rearrangement joins TRBV12-3 or TRBV12-4 to TRBJ2-1; D is possibly TRBD1 (6 bases). The CDR3 has 13 residues. V shed 10 bases and J shed 3 bases, with 13 bases lying between them. The CDR3 bases are TGTGCCACCAAAAACAGGGTCTACAATGAGCAGTTCTTC. It codes for CATKNRVYNEQFF.

The table lists this clonotype with many counts. This CDR3 is CATNPTGGYQETQYF. In DNA, the CDR3 is TGTGCCACCAACCCGACAGGGGGGTACCAAGAGACCCAGTACTTC. This chain uses TRBV15 with TRBJ2-5; 9 bases fit TRBD1. V trimming: 7 bases; J trimming: 0 bases; junction bases outside the gene matches: 6. Germline lookup yields CDR1 LNHNV and CDR2 YYDKDF (reference sequence). This CDR3 comprises 15 residues.

The chain joins TRBV20-1 to TRBJ1-5; D is uncertain. V was cut by 4 bases and J by 2 bases, with 9 bases left in between. This CDR3 is 13 amino acids long. Germline loops: CDR1 DFQATT, CDR2 SNEGSKA (reference sequence). The CDR3 loop reads CSAIWDGNQPQHF. For the CDR3, the DNA is TGCAGTGCTATCTGGGATGGCAATCAGCCCCAGCATTTT.

This clonotype was seen a few times. The rearrangement uses TRBV5-1 and TRBJ2-5; D uncertain. Germline assignment: CDR1 SGHRS and CDR2 YFSETQ. The CDR3 is made up of 13 amino acids. V was pared by 1 base and J by 5 bases, with 9 bases between. The CDR3 spells CASSLSDGETQYF. CDR3 bases: TGCGCCAGCAGCTTGTCGGATGGTGAGACCCAGTACTTC.